The 5 T cell receptor beta chains reported below all come from one sample, sequenced in a study of beta chain features in type 1 diabetes. Study-wide points: For Type 1 diabetes patients, all four CD4+ subsets carried TCRB CDR3s that were moderately but significantly shorter.

Since all of the isolated RNA was reverse transcribed, expressed TCRB transcripts were what got sequenced. The table came from immunoSEQ multiplex PCR; TCRdb's copy has only in-frame clones and leaves some out. The sample has under 850,000 clones, about an eighth seen once. These receptors have no identified antigens. The sample comprised naive CD4+ T cells from blood. The receptors derive from a man in his late teens or twenties with type 1 diabetes.

The chain uses TRBV30 and TRBJ2-5, with 8 bases fitting TRBD2. Germline CDR1 and CDR2: GTSNPN and SVGIG (reference sequence). V shed 2 bases, J shed 0 bases, and the junction held 5 bases outside the gene matches. This CDR3 comprises 15 residues. The CDR3 protein is CAWSQRGWYQETQYF. The CDR3 DNA sequence: TGTGCCTGGAGTCAGCGGGGGTGGTACCAAGAGACCCAGTACTTC.

This clone has more than one count but fewer than ten. This chain joins TRBV10-3 and TRBJ2-7; D tentatively fits TRBD1 or TRBD2 (5 bases each). The CDR3 has 13 amino acids. V was clipped by 7 bases and J by 7 bases, with 17 bases between them. Looked up from germline, CDR1 is ENHRY and CDR2 is SYGVKD. CDR3 in amino acids: CAINQGNEREQYF. The CDR3 DNA sequence: TGTGCCATCAACCAGGGCAATGAGCGGGAGCAGTACTTC.

This clone has only a few counts. This rearrangement joins TRBV2 to TRBJ1-2; D may be TRBD1 (5 bases). V was pared by 6 bases and J by 3 bases, with 8 bases between. This CDR3 has 12 amino acids. Germline CDR1 is SNHLY and CDR2 is FYNNEI. The DNA of the CDR3 is TGTGCCAGCAGCGGGGACCACTATGGCTACACCTTC. Its protein is CASSGDHYGYTF.

The chain recombines TRBV5-4 with TRBJ2-5, with 9 bases matching TRBD1. Germline V CDR1 and CDR2: SGHNT, YYREEE (reference sequence). This CDR3 is 15 amino acids long. V gave up 3 bases and J gave up 5 bases; unmatched junction bases: 8. This CDR3 is CASSSRQGDGETQYF. As DNA, the CDR3 is TGTGCCAGCAGCTCTAGACAGGGGGACGGGGAGACCCAGTACTTC.

This clone showed up just a few times. The V and J genes are TRBV15 and TRBJ2-1; D may be TRBD1 (6 bases). Trimming pared 2 bases from V and 1 base from J, leaving 12 bases between. CDR1 is LNHNV and CDR2 is YYDKDF in the germline V gene (reference sequence). This CDR3 is 16 amino acids long. This CDR3 is CATSRSQGNSYNEQFF. Written as DNA, the CDR3 is TGTGCCACCAGCAGAAGCCAGGGGAATTCCTACAATGAGCAGTTCTTC.